The T cell receptor (beta chain) described here comes from a study of radiation and T cells in renal cell carcinoma. Study-wide points: In blood, top tumor clones expanded by 2 weeks, shrinking by 4.

Indicated time point: blood 2 weeks post-SBRT. Indicated treatment: 15 Gy SBRT to primary tumor, nephrectomy 4 weeks later. Of note for this clone: The target antigen is unknown.

The CDR3 is 15 residues long. The V gene lost 0 bases and the J gene lost 10 bases, with 15 bases spanning the gap. Germline V gives CDR1 LGHNA, CDR2 YSLEER. Only in-frame clones appear in the TCRdb table, and some are missing; sequencing was by immunoSEQ multiplex PCR. The table includes about 120,000 clones, around 81% detected once. The clonotype originates from a man in his forties or fifties with renal cell carcinoma. The specimen was blood, collected from a patient whose treatment included radiotherapy and nephrectomy. J is TRBJ1-4 and V is TRBV4-3; D possibly corresponds to TRBD1 (5 bases). CDR3 amino acids: CASSQDGEGLRKLFF. The CDR3 nucleotides read TGCGCCAGCAGCCAAGATGGGGAGGGACTCAGAAAACTGTTTTTT.